This TCR beta chain was documented in a study of cytomegalovirus exposure and HLA in healthy donors. On the study more broadly: Around 78 million unique TCR sequences came from HLA-typed donors in an early release.

PCR was performed using 60 Vbeta and 13 Jbeta primers. Only in-frame clones appear in the TCRdb table, and some are missing; sequencing was by immunoSEQ multiplex PCR. The sample lists under 200,000 clones, about three quarters occurring once. CDR3 length: 14 residues. The material sequenced was PBMCs. The sequence derives from a woman in her thirties or forties in good health and CMV-seropositive. The rearrangement uses TRBV21-1 and TRBJ1-1. TRBV21-1 is termed a pseudogene. The DNA of the CDR3 is TGTGCCAGCAGCAATCGGGTATCGGGAACTGAAGCTTTCTTT. It encodes CASSNRVSGTEAFF.